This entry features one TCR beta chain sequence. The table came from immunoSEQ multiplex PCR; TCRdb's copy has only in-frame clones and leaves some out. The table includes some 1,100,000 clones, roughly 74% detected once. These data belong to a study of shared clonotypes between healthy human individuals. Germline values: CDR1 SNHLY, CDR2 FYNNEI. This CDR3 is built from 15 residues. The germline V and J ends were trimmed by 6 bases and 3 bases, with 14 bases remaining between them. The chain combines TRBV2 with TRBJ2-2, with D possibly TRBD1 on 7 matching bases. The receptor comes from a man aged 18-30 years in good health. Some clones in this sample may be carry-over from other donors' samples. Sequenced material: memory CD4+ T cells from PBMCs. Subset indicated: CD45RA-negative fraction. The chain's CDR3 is CASRKQGRYTGELFF. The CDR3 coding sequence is TGTGCCAGCAGGAAACAGGGGAGGTACACCGGGGAGCTGTTTTTT.